The 31 T cell receptor beta chains below all came from one sample that was sequenced in a study of graft-versus-host responses after intestinal transplantation. Sequenced by immunoSEQ multiplex PCR; TCRdb stores in-frame clones only, minus some. The profile covers over 15,000 clones, with approximately 88% appearing a single time and roughly 5.6% taken by the ten largest. The input for sequencing was PBMCs, taken 110 days after intestinal transplant. Every receptor here comes from a human patient who received an intestinal transplant, so some T cells may come from the graft donor.

This chain joins TRBV5-6 and TRBJ1-4; D is undetermined. Germline-derived CDR1 and CDR2 are SGHDT and YYEEEE. The CDR3 sequence is 13 residues long. Trimming pared 4 bases from V and 0 bases from J, leaving 4 bases between. The CDR3 coding sequence is TGTGCCAGCAGCCCTGCAACTAATGAAAAACTGTTTTTT. Translated: CASSPATNEKLFF.

This clone was found a few times. The chain combines TRBV21-1 with TRBJ1-4; TRBD1 reflects the table's D call only, with no check against the DNA. TRBV21-1 is classified as a pseudogene. There are 12 residues in the CDR3. The CDR3 sequence: CATIGPGQGRFF. The CDR3 coding sequence is TGTGCCACCATAGGACCGGGACAGGGAAGGTTTTTT.

The genes are TRBV28 and TRBJ1-1; D may be TRBD1 (5 bases). There are 15 residues in the CDR3. CDR1 and CDR2 (germline): MDHEN, SYDVKM. V was pared by 2 bases and J by 3 bases, with 13 bases between. Here the CDR3 reads CASSLSPDTDTEAFF. CDR3 bases: TGTGCCAGCAGTTTAAGCCCGGACACAGACACTGAAGCTTTCTTT.

This chain joins TRBV15 and TRBJ2-4; D is possibly TRBD2 (6 bases). This CDR3 comprises 15 residues. The germline V gene encodes CDR1 LNHNV and CDR2 YYDKDF (reference sequence). V was shortened by 2 bases and J by 0 bases, with 8 bases between the two germline ends. The CDR3 here is CATSRPGEAKNIQYF. The CDR3 DNA is TGTGCCACCAGCAGACCGGGAGAAGCCAAAAACATTCAGTACTTC.

The chain joins TRBV5-8 to TRBJ1-5; maybe TRBD1 (5 bases). Trimming stripped 3 bases from V and 3 bases from J, with 10 bases between. The length of the CDR3 is 14 residues. Germline V gives CDR1 SGHTS, CDR2 YDEGEE. The CDR3 DNA is TGTGCCAGCAGCTCTAGGGGAAACAATCAGCCCCAGCATTTT. This encodes CASSSRGNNQPQHF.

The chain is built from TRBV4-1 and TRBJ2-5; the D gene is possibly TRBD2 (6 bases). Gene TRBJ2-7 matches the end of the DNA better, so the J call may be wrong. This CDR3 comprises 16 residues. Germline lookup yields CDR1 MGHRA and CDR2 YSYEKL. CDR3: CASSQTLTGAAYEQYF. CDR3 coding DNA: TGCGCCAGCAGCCAAACATTAACGGGAGCGGCCTACGAGCAGTACTTC.

V usage is TRBV6-5 and J usage is TRBJ2-7; 9 bases align to TRBD1. The CDR3 has 14 residues. Looked up from germline, CDR1 is MNHEY and CDR2 is SVGAGI. V trimming: 0 bases; J trimming: 4 bases; junction bases outside the gene matches: 1. The chain's CDR3 is CASSYSGQGYEQYF. CDR3 coding DNA: TGTGCCAGCAGTTACTCAGGACAGGGGTACGAGCAGTACTTC.

This chain uses TRBV4-3 with TRBJ2-3, with D possibly being TRBD1 or TRBD2 (5 bases each). The germline V gene encodes CDR1 LGHNA and CDR2 YSLEER. Trimming took off 0 bases at V and 0 bases at J, with 7 bases between the two ends. There are 15 residues in the CDR3. The CDR3 sequence is CASSQDGASTDTQYF. For the CDR3, the DNA is TGCGCCAGCAGCCAAGACGGGGCTAGCACAGATACGCAGTATTTT.

This clone was observed a single time. V is TRBV2 and J is TRBJ2-1; no clear D gene. This CDR3 comprises 13 residues. CDR1 and CDR2 (germline): SNHLY, FYNNEI. V gave up 6 bases and J gave up 9 bases, with 15 bases separating them. CDR3: CASSVSISGEQFF. The DNA of the CDR3 is TGTGCCAGCAGCGTTAGCATATCGGGTGAGCAGTTCTTC.

V and J are TRBV1 and TRBJ2-1. TRBV1 is a pseudogene segment. CDR3 length: 9 residues. CDR3 region: CTNYNEQFF. DNA for the CDR3: TGCACCAATTACAATGAGCAGTTCTTC.

CDR3 sequence: CASSPVGLAGGQYF. For the CDR3, the DNA is TGTGCCAGCAGCCCGGTAGGACTAGCGGGAGGGCAGTACTTC. J is TRBJ2-7 and V is TRBV5-6; 14 bases match TRBD2. CDR3 length: 14 amino acids. V dropped 4 bases and J dropped 9; count of bases not matched to a gene: 6. Germline lookup yields CDR1 SGHDT and CDR2 YYEEEE.

The genes are TRBV5-1 and TRBJ2-5; TRBD2 matches 7 bases. Trimming cost V 5 bases and J 2 bases; bases outside gene matches: 6. The V gene's germline CDR1 is SGHRS and CDR2 YFSETQ. The CDR3 spans 14 residues. The CDR3 region has the DNA TGCGCCAGCAGGACTAGCTCGGATCAAGAGACCCAGTACTTC. It encodes CASRTSSDQETQYF.

The chain joins TRBV6-5 to TRBJ1-3; 8 bases agree with TRBD1. CDR3 size: 16 residues. V shed 0 bases, J shed 0 bases, and the junction held 1 base outside the gene matches. Germline V gene lookup returns CDR1 MNHEY and CDR2 SVGAGI. CDR3 region: CASSYSGQGSGNTIYF. The CDR3, as DNA: TGTGCCAGCAGTTACTCAGGACAGGGCTCTGGAAACACCATATATTTT.

This sequence joins TRBV27 and TRBJ2-5; TRBD1 matches 7 bases. Germline values: CDR1 MNHEY, CDR2 SMNVEV (reference sequence). This CDR3 spans 12 amino acids. With V trimmed by 8 bases and J by 4 bases, 4 bases remained unmatched. The CDR3 is CASRQGVETQYF. CDR3 coding DNA: TGTGCCAGCCGGCAGGGGGTAGAGACCCAGTACTTC.

In nucleotides, the CDR3 is TGTGCCAGCAGCCCCCGGGACTGGAATGAGCAGTTCTTC. It translates to CASSPRDWNEQFF. The chain is built from TRBV7-2 and TRBJ2-1, with D tentatively TRBD2 (6 bases). The germline V gene has CDR1 SGHTA and CDR2 FQGNSA. This CDR3 is 13 amino acids long. V was pared by 5 bases and J by 7 bases, with 12 bases between.

J is TRBJ1-5 and V is TRBV5-6, with D possibly TRBD1 on 6 matching bases. The length of the CDR3 is 18 residues. Germline V gene lookup returns CDR1 SGHDT and CDR2 YYEEEE. The V end lost 2 bases, the J end lost 0 bases, and 18 bases lay between the germline ends. The CDR3 loop is CASSLGGPLLLSNQPQHF. CDR3 sequence (DNA): TGTGCCAGCAGCTTAGGGGGACCTCTGCTGCTTAGCAATCAGCCCCAGCATTTT.

The J gene is TRBJ2-7, the V gene TRBV6-4; no reliable D call. CDR1 and CDR2 from the germline V gene are MRHNA and SNTAGT. Trimming left V 0 bases short and J 6 bases short, with 9 bases between. This CDR3 contains 13 residues. This CDR3 reads CASSDSGSGEQYF. The DNA for the CDR3 is TGTGCCAGCAGTGACTCGGGGTCCGGCGAGCAGTACTTC.

The V call is TRBV19, the J call TRBJ1-2; tentative D call: TRBD1 (5 bases). From germline, CDR1 is LNHDA and CDR2 SQIVND (reference sequence). V shed 6 bases and J shed 0 bases, with 14 bases lying between them. This CDR3 is built from 15 residues. The CDR3 DNA sequence: TGTGCCAGTAGGAACTCGGGGACCGCTAACTATGGCTACACCTTC. It codes for CASRNSGTANYGYTF.

The chain employs TRBV5-1 and TRBJ2-2, with a weak D call TRBD1 (6 bases). The CDR3 has 16 residues. Germline V gene lookup returns CDR1 SGHRS and CDR2 YFSETQ. V lost 2 bases and J lost 1, with 12 bases in between. The CDR3 sequence: CASSFLAGVNTGELFF. DNA of the CDR3: TGCGCCAGCAGCTTTTTGGCAGGGGTGAACACCGGGGAGCTGTTTTTT.

J is TRBJ1-4 and V is TRBV6-5, with D maybe TRBD1 (6 bases). The CDR3 has 15 residues. The germline gives CDR1 MNHEY, CDR2 SVGAGI. The V gene lost 6 bases and the J gene lost 0 bases, with 11 bases spanning the gap. The CDR3 nucleotides read TGTGCCAGCAGCTTGACAGGAGCAACTAATGAAAAACTGTTTTTT. Translating gives CASSLTGATNEKLFF.

This chain uses TRBV28 with TRBJ1-1, with a possible D match to TRBD1 (5 bases). The V end lost 3 bases, the J end lost 5 bases, and 13 bases lay between the germline ends. The CDR3 spans 14 residues. Germline V gene lookup returns CDR1 MDHEN and CDR2 SYDVKM. The CDR3 region has the DNA TGTGCCAGCAGTTTTAAGCGGGGGGGTACTGAAGCTTTCTTT. It translates to CASSFKRGGTEAFF.

This rearrangement joins TRBV4-2 to TRBJ2-7, with 8 bases lining up with TRBD1. Per germline, CDR1 LGHNA and CDR2 YNFKEQ. This CDR3 has 15 amino acids. Trimming removed 4 bases from V and 0 bases from J; junction bases left unmatched: 5. The CDR3 sequence: CASSRTGTFSYEQYF. The CDR3 nucleotides are TGTGCCAGCAGCCGGACAGGGACTTTCTCCTACGAGCAGTACTTC.

The chain recombines TRBV5-1 with TRBJ2-2, with no clear D. Germline V gene sequence: CDR1 SGHRS, CDR2 YFSETQ. V lost 4 bases to trimming and J lost 0 bases, with 16 bases between them. CDR3 length: 17 residues. CDR3: CASSGVVVGANTGELFF. As DNA, the CDR3 is TGCGCCAGCAGCGGGGTAGTTGTAGGCGCGAACACCGGGGAGCTGTTTTTT.

The genes are TRBV4-1 and TRBJ1-2, with a possible D match to TRBD1 (6 bases). Trimming left V 1 base short and J 5 bases short, with 20 bases between. CDR1 is MGHRA and CDR2 is YSYEKL in the germline V gene. The CDR3 loop spans 17 amino acids. The CDR3 nucleotides are TGCGCCAGCAGCCAAGGCCCTCGGACAGATAATCGGTATGGCTACACCTTC. Translating it yields CASSQGPRTDNRYGYTF.

This clone turned up a few times. The rearrangement joins TRBV6-1 to TRBJ1-4; D ambiguous. V lost 1 base, J lost 0 bases, and 6 bases lay in between. Per germline, CDR1 MNHNS and CDR2 SASEGT. The CDR3 consists of 15 residues. The CDR3 region has the DNA TGTGCCAGCAGTGAAGATGGGACAACTAATGAAAAACTGTTTTTT. Translating gives CASSEDGTTNEKLFF.

V usage is TRBV6-5 and J usage is TRBJ2-7, with 8 bases fitting TRBD1. The V and J ends lost 5 bases and 2 bases, in that order; junction bases with no gene match: 8. The CDR3 totals 15 residues. In germline, CDR1 is MNHEY, CDR2 SVGAGI. The CDR3 region is CASSTTGAVTYEQYF. The CDR3 DNA reads TGTGCCAGCAGTACGACAGGGGCAGTCACCTACGAGCAGTACTTC.

V and J are TRBV11-2 and TRBJ2-7; 9 nucleotides line up with TRBD1. The CDR3 runs 15 residues. V dropped 3 bases and J dropped 3; count of bases not matched to a gene: 6. Germline CDR1 and CDR2: SGHAT and FQNNGV. The CDR3 loop reads CASSFSGQGVYEQYF. CDR3 bases: TGTGCCAGCAGCTTTTCGGGACAGGGAGTCTACGAGCAGTACTTC.

V and J are TRBV6-5 and TRBJ2-7; 10 bases are a match to TRBD2. Germline CDR1 and CDR2: MNHEY and SVGAGI. The trim removed 2 bases at V and 2 bases at J, leaving 3 bases unmatched. The CDR3 consists of 15 residues. The CDR3 bases are TGTGCCAGCAGTTACAGGCTAGCGGGGGCCTACGAGCAGTACTTC. It is translated as CASSYRLAGAYEQYF.

The CDR3 is CASSVSPYKGTTDTQYF. CDR3 bases: TGTGCCAGCAGCGTATCCCCCTACAAGGGAACCACAGATACGCAGTATTTT. The chain has TRBV9 and TRBJ2-3; no clear D. The CDR3 is 17 residues long. From germline, CDR1 is SGDLS and CDR2 YYNGEE. The V end lost 1 base, the J end lost 2 bases, and 17 bases lay between the germline ends.

The V and J genes are TRBV11-3 and TRBJ2-1; D unresolved. V was clipped by 0 bases and J by 2 bases, with 8 bases between them. The CDR3 is 15 amino acids. From germline, CDR1 is SGHNT and CDR2 YENEEA. The CDR3 bases are TGTGCCAGCAGCTTAGACGCAGGAACCTACAATGAGCAGTTCTTC. Translating it yields CASSLDAGTYNEQFF.

The chain carries TRBV19 and TRBJ2-1, with 9 bases that match TRBD2. The CDR3 length is 13 residues. The junction had 5 bases not matched to a gene; V was cut back by 6 bases and J by 8 bases. The germline gives CDR1 LNHDA, CDR2 SQIVND (reference sequence). CDR3 sequence reads: CASRSSGTHEQFF. The CDR3 DNA reads TGTGCCAGTAGGTCTAGCGGGACCCATGAGCAGTTCTTC.